The T cell receptor (beta chain) under discussion was sequenced for a study of identical twins. Ten or more counts support this clonotype. The germline V gene encodes CDR1 DFQATT and CDR2 SNEGSKA (reference sequence). This CDR3 comprises 13 residues. The V and J ends lost 3 bases and 7 bases, in that order; junction bases with no gene match: 5. MiXCR, applied by TCRdb to the 5' RACE reads, yields one record per CDR3 protein. The data hold 250,000 to 350,000 distinct CDR3 sequences, with roughly 8.6% observed a single time. These data are also associated with another study on yellow fever vaccine responses in identical twins. This second study notes: Reportedly, twins' vaccine T cell responses looked partly convergent and partly personalized.

The rearrangement links TRBV20-1 to TRBJ1-4, with 7 bases lining up with TRBD1. The TCR comes from a woman aged 18-29 years in good health. The sequencing sample was made of memory (CD45RO+) T cells sorted from blood. The CDR3 DNA reads as TGCAGTGCTAGTCCAGGGGGGGTTGAAAAACTGTTTTTT. Residues: CSASPGGVEKLFF.